This record concerns one TCR beta chain sequence. The sample originates from a study of cytomegalovirus exposure and HLA in healthy donors. Turning to the study itself: The same platform was used for the 120 validation repertoires and the approximately 670 first-cohort repertoires, a later analysis reported.

The validation cohort, a group of over a hundred subjects, included the donors and was separate from the roughly 720-subject first cohort. Germline V gives CDR1 SQVTM, CDR2 ANQGSEA. The CDR3 spans 15 residues. Trimming shortened V by 2 bases and J by 4 bases, and 17 bases separated the two germline ends. Sequencing was performed with immunoSEQ multiplex PCR; in TCRdb, only in-frame clones are kept and a portion is missing. Of approximately 260,000 clones detected, approximately 86% appear once; the ten largest clones hold over 0.95%. The receptor's source is a woman between 18 and 30 years old in good health and CMV-seronegative. The specimen sequenced was PBMCs. The chain uses TRBV29-1 and TRBJ1-1; D unclear. The CDR3 protein is CSVENDGPRGTEAFF. Written as DNA, the CDR3 is TGCAGCGTTGAAAACGACGGACCCCGGGGCACTGAAGCTTTCTTT.